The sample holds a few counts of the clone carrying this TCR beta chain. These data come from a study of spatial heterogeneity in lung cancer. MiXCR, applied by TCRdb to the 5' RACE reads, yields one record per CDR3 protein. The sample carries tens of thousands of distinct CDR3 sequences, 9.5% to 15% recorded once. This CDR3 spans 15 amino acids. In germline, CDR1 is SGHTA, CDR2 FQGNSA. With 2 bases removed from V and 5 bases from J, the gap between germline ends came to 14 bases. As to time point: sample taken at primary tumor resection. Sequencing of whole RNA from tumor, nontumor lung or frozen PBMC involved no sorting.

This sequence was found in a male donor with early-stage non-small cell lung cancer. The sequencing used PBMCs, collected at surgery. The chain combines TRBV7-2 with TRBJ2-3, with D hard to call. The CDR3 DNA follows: TGTGCCAGCAGCTTACTTCCAGTTGGCCAAGATACGCAGTATTTT. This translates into CASSLLPVGQDTQYF.